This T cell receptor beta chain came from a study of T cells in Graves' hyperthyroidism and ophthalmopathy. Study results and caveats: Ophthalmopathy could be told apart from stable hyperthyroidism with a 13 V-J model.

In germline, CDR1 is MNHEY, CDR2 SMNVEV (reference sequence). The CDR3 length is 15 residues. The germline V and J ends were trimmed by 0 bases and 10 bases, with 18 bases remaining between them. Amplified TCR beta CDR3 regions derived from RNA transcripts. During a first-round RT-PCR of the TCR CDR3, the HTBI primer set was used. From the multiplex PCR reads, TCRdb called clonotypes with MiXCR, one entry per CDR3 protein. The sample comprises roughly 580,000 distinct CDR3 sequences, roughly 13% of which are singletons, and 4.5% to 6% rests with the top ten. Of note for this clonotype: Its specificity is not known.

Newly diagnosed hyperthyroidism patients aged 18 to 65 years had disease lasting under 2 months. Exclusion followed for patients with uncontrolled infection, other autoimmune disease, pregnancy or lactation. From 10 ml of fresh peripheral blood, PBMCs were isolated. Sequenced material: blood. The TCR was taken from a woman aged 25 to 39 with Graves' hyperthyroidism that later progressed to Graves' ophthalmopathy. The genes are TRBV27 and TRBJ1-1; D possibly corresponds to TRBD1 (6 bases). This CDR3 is CASSLSAGHRSGAFF. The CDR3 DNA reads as TGTGCCAGCAGTTTATCGGCGGGACACCGATCGGGAGCTTTCTTT.